The 24 T cell receptor beta chains given below trace back to one sample, sequenced in a study of human T cells and chemical hapten exposure (dated by TCRdb to the early 2020s). In the paper's terms, the time point label means: healthy volunteer bleed at 6 weeks. Unfractionated whole blood was collected in Tempus Blood RNA tubes, and total RNA was extracted from that blood. The library was prepared using RACE. Data came from a NextSeq 500. TCRdb reworked the public reads: Q25 trimming with fastp, MiXCR clone assembly, productive beta chains retained. For every CDR3 protein sequence, its rows merge into one entry that carries the most common genes and DNA. Across this sample there are fewer than 85,000 distinct CDR3 sequences, with around 9.4% seen only once. The top ten constitute 1.5% to 2% of the sample. The sample consisted of whole blood. Receptor source: a female donor in good health. Some clones in this sample may be carry-over from other donors' samples.

This clonotype came up many times. The genes are TRBV20-1 and TRBJ2-3; tentatively, D is TRBD1 (5 bases). V lost 4 bases to trimming and J lost 7 bases, with 12 bases between them. In germline, CDR1 is DFQATT, CDR2 SNEGSKA (reference sequence). This CDR3 is built from 12 residues. CDR3 coding DNA: TGCAGTGCTACCTTCCAGGGAAATACGCAGTATTTT. This encodes CSATFQGNTQYF.

The rearrangement joins TRBV5-1 to TRBJ2-7; possible D gene TRBD1, 6 bases. The CDR3 sequence is 15 residues long. In germline, CDR1 is SGHRS, CDR2 YFSETQ. The ends were cut back, 4 bases at V and 5 bases at J, with 19 bases in the middle. As DNA, the CDR3 is TGCGCCAGCAGCCCAGGCCCCGGGACAAACCACGAGCAGTACTTC. Encoded protein: CASSPGPGTNHEQYF.

The chain carries TRBV18 and TRBJ1-5; the match to TRBD1 covers 7 bases. The CDR3 length is 15 residues. J lost 3 bases, V lost 2 bases, and 4 bases had no gene match. Germline assignment: CDR1 KGHSH and CDR2 LQKENI. This CDR3 reads CASSPGTAANQPQHF. The DNA for the CDR3 is TGTGCCAGCTCACCAGGGACAGCGGCCAATCAGCCCCAGCATTTT.

This clonotype was seen at least ten times. V usage is TRBV20-1 and J usage is TRBJ1-1, with D hard to call. This CDR3 is built from 11 residues. V lost 5 bases to trimming and J lost 7 bases, with 11 bases between them. CDR1 is DFQATT, CDR2 SNEGSKA, per germline (reference sequence). DNA for the CDR3: TGCAGTGCTGTGGTAGGGATTGAAGCTTTCTTT. Protein sequence: CSAVVGIEAFF.

The chain uses TRBV12-3 or TRBV12-4 and TRBJ1-1, with 8 bases matching TRBD1. Trimming took 7 bases from V and 6 from J; bases not matched to a gene: 10. This CDR3 region has 14 residues. The CDR3 DNA reads as TGTGCCAGCACCTACGGACAGGGCAACGCTGAAGCTTTCTTT. It specifies CASTYGQGNAEAFF.

The chain combines TRBV6-5 with TRBJ1-2, with unresolved D. This CDR3 comprises 13 residues. CDR1 MNHEY and CDR2 SVGAGI come from the germline V gene. The germline V and J ends were trimmed by 2 bases and 1 base, with 5 bases remaining between them. The CDR3 loop is CASSYTLNYGYTF. Here the CDR3 DNA reads TGTGCCAGCAGTTACACCCTTAACTATGGCTACACCTTC.

This clonotype was detected many times. The chain combines TRBV20-1 with TRBJ2-3, with TRBD2 matching over 8 bases. Germline lookup yields CDR1 DFQATT and CDR2 SNEGSKA (reference sequence). The length of the CDR3 is 18 residues. V shed 6 bases, J shed 2 bases, and the junction held 19 bases outside the gene matches. The CDR3 reads CSAPPGGSGGPITDTQYF. In nucleotides, the CDR3 is TGCAGTGCCCCTCCCGGGGGGAGCGGGGGCCCTATCACAGATACGCAGTATTTT.

The rearrangement joins TRBV12-3 or TRBV12-4 to TRBJ1-2; D gene unclear. Deletions cut 3 bases from V and 8 bases from J, with 16 bases between. This CDR3 has 14 amino acids. The DNA of the CDR3 is TGTGCCAGCAGTTTGCACAGTGTGGCCCCGGGCTACACCTTC. As protein: CASSLHSVAPGYTF.

There are a few counts of this clonotype. V usage is TRBV6-2 or TRBV6-3 and J usage is TRBJ1-1; 7 nucleotides align to TRBD1. This CDR3 spans 15 amino acids. Germline CDR1 MNHEY, CDR2 SVGEGT. J was trimmed by 2 bases and V by 4 bases; bases with no gene match: 7. CDR3 residues: CASSFRDRDNTEAFF. The CDR3 nucleotides read TGTGCCAGCAGTTTCCGTGACAGGGACAACACTGAAGCTTTCTTT.

This clonotype was seen many times. The J gene is TRBJ2-5, the V gene TRBV20-1; no firm D call. This CDR3 comprises 11 residues. Trimming removed 2 bases from V and 2 bases from J, with 3 bases in between. CDR1 is DFQATT and CDR2 is SNEGSKA in the germline V gene (reference sequence). Here the CDR3 reads CSARPQETQYF. For the CDR3, the DNA is TGCAGTGCTAGACCTCAAGAGACCCAGTACTTC.

This clonotype was counted ten times or more. V is TRBV12-3 or TRBV12-4 and J is TRBJ2-7; D may be TRBD1 (5 bases). V lost 6 bases, J lost 3 bases, and 12 bases lay in between. The CDR3 extends over 13 amino acids. CDR3 DNA sequence: TGTGCCAGCAGCAACGACAGTTACTACGAGCAGTACTTC. Its translation: CASSNDSYYEQYF.

By share of the sample, this clonotype is medium-sized (0.01 to 0.1%). The chain links TRBV6-2 or TRBV6-3 to TRBJ2-7; unclear D gene. V dropped 0 bases and J dropped 0 bases, with 6 bases sitting between them. From germline, CDR1 is MNHEY and CDR2 SVGEGT. This CDR3 is built from 14 residues. CDR3 amino acids: CASSYSSSSYEQYF. CDR3 DNA sequence: TGTGCCAGCAGTTACTCGAGCAGCTCCTACGAGCAGTACTTC.

CDR3 region: CASSPDPRVETEAFF. CDR3 nucleotides: TGTGCCAGCAGCCCAGATCCCAGGGTGGAGACTGAAGCTTTCTTT. The chain links TRBV7-9 to TRBJ1-1; D may be TRBD1 (5 bases). Germline lookup yields CDR1 SEHNR and CDR2 FQNEAQ (reference sequence). Trimming removed 5 bases at V and 5 bases at J, with 18 bases between. This CDR3 is built from 15 residues. Combining the CDR3 with reference TRBV7-9 and TRBJ1-1 gives the whole variable domain DTGVSQNPRHKITKRGQNVTFRCDPISEHNRLYWYRQTLGQGPEFLTYFQNEAQLEKSRLLSDRFSAERPKGSFSTLEIQRTEQGDSAMYLCASSPDPRVETEAFFGQGTRLTVV.

This clonotype is labeled as medium-sized. CDR3 sequence: CASSVEGTGELFF. In DNA, the CDR3 is TGTGCCAGCAGCGTAGAGGGGACCGGGGAGCTGTTTTTT. The gene calls are TRBV9 and TRBJ2-2, with a tentative D call TRBD1 (5 bases). V was clipped by 0 bases and J by 5 bases, with 5 bases between them. The CDR3 is 13 residues long. CDR1 is SGDLS, CDR2 YYNGEE, per germline.

The sample holds many counts of this clonotype. The V and J genes are TRBV7-9 and TRBJ1-2; D not certain. Trimming left V 5 bases short and J 2 bases short, with 6 bases between. Germline V gene sequence: CDR1 SEHNR, CDR2 FQNEAQ (reference sequence). The CDR3 covers 12 residues. CDR3 region: CASSAPNYGYTF. CDR3 sequence (DNA): TGTGCCAGCAGCGCGCCGAACTATGGCTACACCTTC.

This clonotype has more than one count but fewer than ten. J is TRBJ1-6 and V is TRBV20-1; 8 bases match TRBD1. Per germline, CDR1 DFQATT and CDR2 SNEGSKA (reference sequence). The CDR3 sequence is 15 residues long. V lost 2 bases to trimming and J lost 8 bases; unmatched junction nucleotides: 8. DNA of the CDR3: TGCAGTGCTAGACCCGAAACAGGGGGGGATTCACCCCTCCACTTT. This encodes CSARPETGGDSPLHF.

This clonotype was found a few times. The genes are TRBV6-6 and TRBJ2-7; TRBD2 might be the D (7 bases). Trimming stripped 2 bases from V and 2 bases from J, with 31 bases between. Germline V gene sequence: CDR1 MNHNY, CDR2 SVGAGI (reference sequence). This CDR3 is built from 21 residues. The CDR3 region is CASSYLRWSSRGGEEPYEQYF. The CDR3 region has the DNA TGTGCCAGCAGTTACCTAAGGTGGTCATCGAGGGGGGGGGAGGAGCCCTACGAGCAGTACTTC.

This clonotype came up a few times. V gene TRBV18 combines with J gene TRBJ2-2, with 8 bases identical to TRBD1. The CDR3 extends over 18 amino acids. Trimming removed 3 bases from V and 6 bases from J; junction bases left unmatched: 15. Per the germline V gene, CDR1 is KGHSH and CDR2 is LQKENI. The CDR3 DNA sequence: TGTGCCAGCTCACCGCTACGGCAGGGGGCGGTCGCCCCCGGGGAGCTGTTTTTT. Translated, it gives CASSPLRQGAVAPGELFF. Complete variable domain (other parts from reference TRBV18 and TRBJ2-2): NAGVMQNPRHLVRRRGQEARLRCSPMKGHSHVYWYRQLPEEGLKFMVYLQKENIIDESGMPKERFSAEFPKEGPSILRIQQVVRGDSAAYFCASSPLRQGAVAPGELFFGEGSRLTVL.

This clonotype was seen at least ten times. CDR3: CASSPFGDSPLHF. The CDR3 nucleotides read TGTGCCAGCAGTCCCTTCGGGGATTCACCCCTCCACTTT. The chain is built from TRBV6-5 and TRBJ1-6, with unresolved D. CDR1 and CDR2 (germline): MNHEY, SVGAGI. The CDR3 sequence is 13 residues long. V was shortened by 5 bases and J by 8 bases, with 10 bases between the two germline ends.

This clonotype was observed a few times. V is TRBV14 and J is TRBJ1-1; no clear D. CDR1 is SGHDN and CDR2 is FVKESK in the germline V gene. Trimming stripped 1 base from V and 4 bases from J, with 1 base between. The CDR3 runs 11 residues. CDR3 sequence (DNA): TGTGCCAGCAGCCAAGCCACTGAAGCTTTCTTT. Translating gives CASSQATEAFF.

Many counts were recorded for this clonotype. CDR3 in amino acids: CSVGHGPNTEAFF. In DNA form, the CDR3 reads TGCAGCGTTGGCCACGGGCCGAACACTGAAGCTTTCTTT. V and J are TRBV29-1 and TRBJ1-1; no definite D call. Per germline, CDR1 SQVTM and CDR2 ANQGSEA. V was cut by 4 bases and J by 1 base, with 10 bases left in between. The CDR3 loop spans 13 amino acids.

On this clonotype: With a much larger clone just one base away, this may be a read error. The conserved phenylalanine or tryptophan normally closing the CDR3 is absent here, so this likely arose from a read error. The rearrangement uses TRBV6-1 and TRBJ1-3; D is uncertain. Germline values: CDR1 MNHNS, CDR2 SASEGT. This CDR3 region has 14 residues. The germline V and J ends were trimmed by 7 bases and 0 bases, with 10 bases remaining between them. The CDR3 sequence: CASTEIGSGNTIYL. CDR3 DNA: TGTGCCAGCACGGAGATAGGCTCTGGAAACACCATATATCTT.

This clonotype was seen ten or more times. The chain recombines TRBV4-2 with TRBJ1-2; D is possibly TRBD1 (5 bases). The V and J ends lost 0 bases and 3 bases respectively, with 17 bases between them. CDR1 is LGHNA, CDR2 YNFKEQ, per germline. The CDR3 sequence is 17 residues long. This CDR3 reads CASSQDLGGIGDYGYTF. Here the CDR3 DNA reads TGTGCCAGCAGCCAAGATCTTGGGGGGATCGGGGACTATGGCTACACCTTC.

This clonotype was seen ten or more times. The chain employs TRBV5-1 and TRBJ1-4; tentatively, D is TRBD1 (6 bases). V gave up 3 bases and J gave up 5 bases, with 20 bases separating them. From germline, CDR1 is SGHRS and CDR2 YFSETQ. CDR3 length equals 17 residues. The CDR3 sequence: CASSYSPGLQGNEKLFF. CDR3 sequence (DNA): TGCGCCAGCAGCTACTCCCCGGGGCTACAGGGCAATGAAAAACTGTTTTTT. The full variable domain, with the rest looked up from reference TRBV5-1 and TRBJ1-4, is KAGVTQTPRYLIKTRGQQVTLSCSPISGHRSVSWYQQTPGQGLQFLFEYFSETQRNKGNFPGRFSGRQFSNSRSEMNVSTLELGDSALYLCASSYSPGLQGNEKLFFGSGTQLSVL.